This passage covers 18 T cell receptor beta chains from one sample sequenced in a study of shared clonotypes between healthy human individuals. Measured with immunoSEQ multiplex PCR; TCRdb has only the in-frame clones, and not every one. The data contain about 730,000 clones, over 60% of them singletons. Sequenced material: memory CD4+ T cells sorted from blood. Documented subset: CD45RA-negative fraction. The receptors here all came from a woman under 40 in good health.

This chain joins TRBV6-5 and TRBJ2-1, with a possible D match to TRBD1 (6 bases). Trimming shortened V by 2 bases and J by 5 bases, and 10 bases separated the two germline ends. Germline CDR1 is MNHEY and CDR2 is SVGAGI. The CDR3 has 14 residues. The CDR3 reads CASSYQWGHNEQFF. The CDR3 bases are TGTGCCAGCAGTTACCAGTGGGGGCACAATGAGCAGTTCTTC.

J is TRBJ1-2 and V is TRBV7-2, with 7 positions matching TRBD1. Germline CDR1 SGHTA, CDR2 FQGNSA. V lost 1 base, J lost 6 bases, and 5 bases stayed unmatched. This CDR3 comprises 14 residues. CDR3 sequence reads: CASSLEPTGNGYTF. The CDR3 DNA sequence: TGTGCCAGCAGCTTAGAACCGACAGGGAATGGCTACACCTTC.

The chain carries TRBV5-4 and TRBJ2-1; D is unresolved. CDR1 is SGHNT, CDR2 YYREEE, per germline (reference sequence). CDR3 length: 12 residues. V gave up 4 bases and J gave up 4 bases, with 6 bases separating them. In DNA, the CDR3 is TGTGCCAGCAGCATCGATTACAATGAGCAGTTCTTC. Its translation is CASSIDYNEQFF.

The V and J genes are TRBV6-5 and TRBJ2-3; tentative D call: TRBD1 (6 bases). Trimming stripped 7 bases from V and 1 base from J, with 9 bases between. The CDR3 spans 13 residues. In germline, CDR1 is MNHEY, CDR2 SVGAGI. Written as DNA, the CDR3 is TGTGCCAGCAAGAAGGGGGGCACAGATACGCAGTATTTT. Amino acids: CASKKGGTDTQYF.

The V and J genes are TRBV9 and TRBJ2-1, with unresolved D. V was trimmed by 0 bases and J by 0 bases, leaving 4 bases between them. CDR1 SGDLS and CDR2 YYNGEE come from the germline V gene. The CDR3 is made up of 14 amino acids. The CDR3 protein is CASSVAGSYNEQFF. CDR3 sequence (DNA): TGTGCCAGCAGCGTAGCTGGCTCCTACAATGAGCAGTTCTTC.

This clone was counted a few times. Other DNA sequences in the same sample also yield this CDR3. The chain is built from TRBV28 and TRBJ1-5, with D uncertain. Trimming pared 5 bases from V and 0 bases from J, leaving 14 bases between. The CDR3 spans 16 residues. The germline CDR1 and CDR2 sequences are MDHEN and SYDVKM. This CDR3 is CASSPKGTYSNQPQHF. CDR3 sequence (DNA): TGTGCCAGCAGTCCCAAGGGCACTTATAGCAATCAGCCCCAGCATTTT.

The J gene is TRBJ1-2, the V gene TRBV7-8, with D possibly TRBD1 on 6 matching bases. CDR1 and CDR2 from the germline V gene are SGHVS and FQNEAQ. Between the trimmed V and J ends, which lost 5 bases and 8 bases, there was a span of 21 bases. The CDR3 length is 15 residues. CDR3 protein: CASSAIDRLRGGYTF. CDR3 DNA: TGTGCCAGCAGCGCAATCGACAGGCTCCGGGGGGGCTACACCTTC. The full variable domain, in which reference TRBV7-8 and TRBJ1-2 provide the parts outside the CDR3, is GAGVSQSPRYKVAKRGQDVALRCDPISGHVSLFWYQQALGQGPEFLTYFQNEAQLDKSGLPSDRFFAERPEGSVSTLKIQRTQQEDSAVYLCASSAIDRLRGGYTFGSGTRLTVV.

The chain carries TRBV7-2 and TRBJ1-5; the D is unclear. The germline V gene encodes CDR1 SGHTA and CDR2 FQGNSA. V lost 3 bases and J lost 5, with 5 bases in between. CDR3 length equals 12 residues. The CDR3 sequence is CASSFFDQPQHF. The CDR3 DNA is TGTGCCAGCAGCTTTTTCGATCAGCCCCAGCATTTT.

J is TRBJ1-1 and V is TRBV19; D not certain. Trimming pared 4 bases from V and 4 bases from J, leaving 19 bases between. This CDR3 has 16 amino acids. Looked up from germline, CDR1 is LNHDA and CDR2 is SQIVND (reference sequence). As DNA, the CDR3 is TGTGCCAGTAGTACCCCTGGGCCCTCACGCGGCACTGAAGCTTTCTTT. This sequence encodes CASSTPGPSRGTEAFF.

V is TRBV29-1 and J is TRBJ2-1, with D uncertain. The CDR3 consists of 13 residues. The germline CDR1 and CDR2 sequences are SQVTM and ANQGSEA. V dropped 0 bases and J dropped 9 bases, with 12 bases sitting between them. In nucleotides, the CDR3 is TGCAGCGTTGAAGATCGTCGAGGCCTTGAGCAGTTCTTC. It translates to CSVEDRRGLEQFF.

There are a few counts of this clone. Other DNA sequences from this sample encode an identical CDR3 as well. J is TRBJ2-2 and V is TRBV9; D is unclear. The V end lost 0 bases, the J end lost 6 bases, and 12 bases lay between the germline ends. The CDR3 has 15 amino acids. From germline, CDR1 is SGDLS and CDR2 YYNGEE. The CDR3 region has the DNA TGTGCCAGCAGCGTAGCTACTCCGCCGGCCGGGGAGCTGTTTTTT. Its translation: CASSVATPPAGELFF. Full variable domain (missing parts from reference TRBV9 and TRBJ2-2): DSGVTQTPKHLITATGQRVTLRCSPRSGDLSVYWYQQSLDQGLQFLIQYYNGEERAKGNILERFSAQQFPDLHSELNLSSLELGDSALYFCASSVATPPAGELFFGEGSRLTVL.

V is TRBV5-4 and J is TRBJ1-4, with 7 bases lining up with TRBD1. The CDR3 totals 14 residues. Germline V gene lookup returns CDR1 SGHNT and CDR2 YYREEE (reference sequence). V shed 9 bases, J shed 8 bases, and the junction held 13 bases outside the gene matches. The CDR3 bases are TGTGCCACCGCCCGGGACAGCGACGGGGAAAAACTGTTTTTT. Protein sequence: CATARDSDGEKLFF.

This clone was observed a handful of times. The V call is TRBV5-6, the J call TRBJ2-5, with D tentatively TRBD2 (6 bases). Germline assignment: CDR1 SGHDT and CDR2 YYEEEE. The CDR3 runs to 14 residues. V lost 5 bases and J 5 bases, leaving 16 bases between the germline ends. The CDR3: CASRKWGRRETQYF. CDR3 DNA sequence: TGTGCCAGCAGAAAATGGGGGAGGCGGGAGACCCAGTACTTC.

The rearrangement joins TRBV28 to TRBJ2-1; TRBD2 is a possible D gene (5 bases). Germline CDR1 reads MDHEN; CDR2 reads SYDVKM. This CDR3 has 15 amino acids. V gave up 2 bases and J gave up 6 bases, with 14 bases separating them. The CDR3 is CASSLSGGGSNEQFF. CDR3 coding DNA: TGTGCCAGCAGTTTAAGCGGTGGAGGTAGCAATGAGCAGTTCTTC.

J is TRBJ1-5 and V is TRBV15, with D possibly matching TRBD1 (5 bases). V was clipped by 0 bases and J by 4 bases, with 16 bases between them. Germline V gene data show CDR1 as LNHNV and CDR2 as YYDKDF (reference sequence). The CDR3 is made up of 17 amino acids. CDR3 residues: CATSRDISRVYNQPQHF. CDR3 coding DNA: TGTGCCACCAGCAGAGATATCAGCAGGGTTTATAATCAGCCCCAGCATTTT. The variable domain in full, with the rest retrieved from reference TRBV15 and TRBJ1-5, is DAMVIQNPRYQVTQFGKPVTLSCSQTLNHNVMYWYQQKSSQAPKLLFHYYDKDFNNEADTPDNFQSRRPNTSFCFLDIRSPGLGDTAMYLCATSRDISRVYNQPQHFGDGTRLSIL.

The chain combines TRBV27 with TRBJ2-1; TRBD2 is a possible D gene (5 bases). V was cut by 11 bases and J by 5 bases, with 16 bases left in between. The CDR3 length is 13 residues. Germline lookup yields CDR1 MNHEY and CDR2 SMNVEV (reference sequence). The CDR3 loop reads CASIRLANNEQFF. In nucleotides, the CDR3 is TGTGCCTCCATCCGGCTAGCTAACAATGAGCAGTTCTTC.

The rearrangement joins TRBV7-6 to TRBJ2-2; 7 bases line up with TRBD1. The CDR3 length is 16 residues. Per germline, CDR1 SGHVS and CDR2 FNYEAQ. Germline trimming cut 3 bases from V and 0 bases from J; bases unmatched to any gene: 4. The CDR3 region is CASSLFDRANTGELFF. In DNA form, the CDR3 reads TGTGCCAGCAGCTTGTTCGACAGGGCGAACACCGGGGAGCTGTTTTTT.

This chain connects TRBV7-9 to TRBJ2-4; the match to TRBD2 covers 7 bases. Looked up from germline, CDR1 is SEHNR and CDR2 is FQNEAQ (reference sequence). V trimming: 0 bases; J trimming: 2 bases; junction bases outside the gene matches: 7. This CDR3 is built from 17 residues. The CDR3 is CASSLAGGSRTKNIQYF. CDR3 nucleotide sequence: TGTGCCAGCAGCTTAGCTGGCGGGAGTAGAACCAAAAACATTCAGTACTTC. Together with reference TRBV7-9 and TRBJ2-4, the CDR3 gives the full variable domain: DTGVSQNPRHKITKRGQNVTFRCDPISEHNRLYWYRQTLGQGPEFLTYFQNEAQLEKSRLLSDRFSAERPKGSFSTLEIQRTEQGDSAMYLCASSLAGGSRTKNIQYFGAGTRLSVL.